The 26 T cell receptor beta chains reported below all come from one sample, sequenced in a study of graft-versus-host responses after intestinal transplantation. Method: immunoSEQ multiplex PCR; TCRdb's copy keeps in-frame clones and lacks some. The sample comprises approximately 79,000 clones, roughly four fifths of which are singletons, and around 0.8% rests with the top ten. Their cognate antigens are unknown. The sample was unstimulated CD4+ T cells sorted from spleen or lymph node cells, taken before intestinal transplant. These receptors were taken from a human donor who received an intestinal transplant.

The V and J genes are TRBV6-1 and TRBJ2-7; D is possibly TRBD1 (6 bases). Looked up from germline, CDR1 is MNHNS and CDR2 is SASEGT. V lost 7 bases to trimming and J lost 4 bases, with 14 bases between them. CDR3 length: 13 amino acids. The CDR3 loop is CASKAGDQYEQYF. The CDR3 bases are TGTGCCAGCAAGGCAGGGGATCAGTACGAGCAGTACTTC.

The V and J genes are TRBV7-9 and TRBJ1-2; a possible D gene is TRBD1 (5 bases). Trimming took 4 bases from V and 1 from J, leaving 7 bases between them. Germline assignment: CDR1 SEHNR and CDR2 FQNEAQ (reference sequence). CDR3 length equals 13 residues. Here the CDR3 reads CASSSQGNYGYTF. In nucleotides, the CDR3 is TGTGCCAGCAGCTCCCAGGGTAACTATGGCTACACCTTC.

This sequence joins TRBV6-6 and TRBJ2-5; 7 bases agree with TRBD1. With V trimmed by 6 bases and J by 2 bases, 9 bases remained unmatched. The germline CDR1 and CDR2 sequences are MNHNY and SVGAGI (reference sequence). The CDR3 is 15 residues long. CDR3 bases: TGTGCCAGCAGCGACGAGGGGGCCTGGCAAGAGACCCAGTACTTC. Its translation: CASSDEGAWQETQYF.

V is TRBV5-1 and J is TRBJ2-7, with a possible D match to TRBD2 (5 bases). Between the trimmed V and J ends, which lost 5 bases and 5 bases, there was a span of 14 bases. This CDR3 has 13 amino acids. Germline V CDR1 and CDR2: SGHRS, YFSETQ. The CDR3, as DNA: TGCGCCAGCAGGCCAGGAGGTCGGGACGAGCAGTACTTC. It is translated as CASRPGGRDEQYF.

This clone appeared a single time. V and J are TRBV2 and TRBJ2-7; D is unclear. V was clipped by 6 bases and J by 0 bases, with 6 bases between them. The CDR3 runs to 12 residues. Germline CDR1 SNHLY, CDR2 FYNNEI. The CDR3 nucleotides read TGTGCCAGCAGCTCAGACTCCTACGAGCAGTACTTC. Translation: CASSSDSYEQYF.

This clone has more than one count but fewer than ten. The chain recombines TRBV5-1 with TRBJ1-4; unclear D gene. There are 15 residues in the CDR3. Trimming took 0 bases from V and 2 from J, leaving 8 bases between them. CDR1 is SGHRS, CDR2 YFSETQ, per germline. CDR3 sequence: CASSLAGSTNEKLFF. CDR3 DNA: TGCGCCAGCAGCTTGGCGGGGTCGACTAATGAAAAACTGTTTTTT.

The rearrangement joins TRBV6-1 to TRBJ1-6; TRBD1 matches at 7 bases. The CDR3 has 15 residues. Per germline, CDR1 MNHNS and CDR2 SASEGT. V shed 6 bases and J 10 bases; nucleotides not matched to a gene: 12. In DNA, the CDR3 is TGTGCCAGCAGCCCAGGGGGGACTCAAGGGTCACCCCTCCACTTT. Translating gives CASSPGGTQGSPLHF.

The chain employs TRBV11-2 and TRBJ2-7; 13 nucleotides agree with TRBD2. The germline V gene has CDR1 SGHAT and CDR2 FQNNGV. This CDR3 has 14 residues. With 5 bases clipped from V and 4 bases from J, the junction kept 2 bases outside the gene matches. The CDR3 is CASSRTSGGYEQYF. CDR3 nucleotide sequence: TGTGCCAGCAGCAGGACTAGCGGGGGATACGAGCAGTACTTC.

A few counts support this clone. This chain uses TRBV29-1 with TRBJ2-7; 8 nucleotides match TRBD2. The CDR3 sequence is 13 residues long. V lost 8 bases, J lost 3 bases, and 9 bases stayed unmatched. Germline lookup yields CDR1 SQVTM and CDR2 ANQGSEA. The CDR3 DNA reads TGCAGCAGGGGGGCTAGCGGGTACTACGAGCAGTACTTC. It encodes CSRGASGYYEQYF.

The CDR3 bases are TGTGCCAGCAGCCCAAGCCCCGGGGCCCAGTACTTC. Translation gives CASSPSPGAQYF. The rearrangement links TRBV7-2 to TRBJ2-5, with D perhaps matching TRBD2 (5 bases). The V gene lost 5 bases and the J gene lost 9 bases, with 13 bases spanning the gap. The CDR3 runs 12 residues. Germline V gives CDR1 SGHTA, CDR2 FQGNSA.

As for this clone: Other DNA variants within this sample encode the same CDR3. This CDR3 is CASSLTGTTDTQYF. The CDR3, as DNA: TGTGCCAGCAGCTTAACGGGAACCACAGATACGCAGTATTTT. This chain connects TRBV7-9 to TRBJ2-3; D is perhaps TRBD2 (5 bases). CDR1 is SEHNR, CDR2 FQNEAQ, per germline (reference sequence). The CDR3 length is 14 residues. Trimming removed 2 bases from V and 2 bases from J, with 8 bases in between. Using reference TRBV7-9 and TRBJ2-3 for the parts outside the CDR3, the full variable domain is DTGVSQNPRHKITKRGQNVTFRCDPISEHNRLYWYRQTLGQGPEFLTYFQNEAQLEKSRLLSDRFSAERPKGSFSTLEIQRTEQGDSAMYLCASSLTGTTDTQYFGPGTRLTVL.

This clone came up once. CDR3 in amino acids: CASSLQAAGRGEKTQYF. The DNA of the CDR3 is TGCGCCAGCAGCCTTCAAGCTGCCGGGAGAGGGGAAAAGACCCAGTACTTC. The rearrangement uses TRBV4-1 and TRBJ2-5, with D perhaps matching TRBD2 (6 bases). CDR3 length: 17 residues. Germline assignment: CDR1 MGHRA and CDR2 YSYEKL. Trimming removed 4 bases from V and 6 bases from J, with 24 bases in between.

This clone was detected only a few times. The chain couples TRBV30 to TRBJ2-7; D remains unclear. V gave up 3 bases and J gave up 0 bases, with 12 bases separating them. Germline CDR1 and CDR2: GTSNPN and SVGIG (reference sequence). This CDR3 contains 14 residues. The CDR3 sequence is CAWRNGLLSYEQYF. CDR3 sequence (DNA): TGTGCCTGGAGAAATGGGCTTCTCTCCTACGAGCAGTACTTC.

This clone was seen only a few times. The chain links TRBV4-1 to TRBJ2-3; 13 bases are a match to TRBD2. Germline-derived CDR1 and CDR2 are MGHRA and YSYEKL. CDR3 length: 18 amino acids. V lost 2 bases and J lost 0; bases outside the gene matches: 5. The CDR3 region has the DNA TGCGCCAGCAGCCAAAGGACTAGCGGGGGCCTTAGCACAGATACGCAGTATTTT. This encodes CASSQRTSGGLSTDTQYF.

This chain links TRBV5-5 with TRBJ2-2; D is perhaps TRBD1 (5 bases). Germline lookup yields CDR1 SGHKS and CDR2 YYEKEE (reference sequence). Between the trimmed V and J ends, which lost 0 bases and 3 bases, there was a span of 6 bases. CDR3 length equals 14 residues. The CDR3 here is CASSLAGYTGELFF. CDR3 bases: TGTGCCAGCAGCTTGGCAGGGTACACCGGGGAGCTGTTTTTT.

This sequence joins TRBV29-1 and TRBJ1-2, with 8 bases aligning to TRBD1. V gave up 8 bases and J gave up 7 bases; unmatched junction bases: 12. Germline V gives CDR1 SQVTM, CDR2 ANQGSEA. This CDR3 has 13 residues. The CDR3 region has the DNA TGCAGCTCGGCAGCAGGGGGCGCGGTTGGCTACACCTTC. Translating it yields CSSAAGGAVGYTF. Combining the CDR3 with reference TRBV29-1 and TRBJ1-2 gives the whole variable domain SAVISQKPSRDICQRGTSLTIQCQVDSQVTMMFWYRQQPGQSLTLIATANQGSEATYESGFVIDKFPISRPNLTFSTLTVSNMSPEDSSIYLCSSAAGGAVGYTFGSGTRLTVV.

The sample holds one count of this clone. The chain joins TRBV5-1 to TRBJ2-3; TRBD2 matches at 7 bases. Germline V lookup: CDR1 SGHRS, CDR2 YFSETQ. Trimming removed 8 bases from V and 2 bases from J; junction bases left unmatched: 8. The CDR3 spans 14 residues. The CDR3 sequence is CASFTGLYTDTQYF. CDR3 DNA sequence: TGCGCCAGTTTCACGGGACTATACACAGATACGCAGTATTTT.

The chain carries TRBV6-5 and TRBJ1-5; tentatively, D is TRBD1 (6 bases). The CDR3 runs to 14 residues. The germline V and J ends were trimmed by 5 bases and 1 base, with 9 bases remaining between them. Germline V gene data show CDR1 as MNHEY and CDR2 as SVGAGI. CDR3 amino acids: CASSLQGSNQPQHF. In nucleotides, the CDR3 is TGTGCCAGCAGTCTCCAGGGGAGCAATCAGCCCCAGCATTTT.

The V and J genes are TRBV5-1 and TRBJ1-2; TRBD1 agrees at 7 bases. The CDR3 length is 14 residues. The trim removed 4 bases at V and 2 bases at J, leaving 5 bases unmatched. Germline V CDR1 and CDR2: SGHRS, YFSETQ. The CDR3 region has the DNA TGCGCCAGCAGCCCGCCGGGACAGAACTATGGCTACACCTTC. It translates to CASSPPGQNYGYTF.

The rearrangement links TRBV5-1 to TRBJ1-1, with a weak D call TRBD1 (6 bases). Trimming shortened V by 3 bases and J by 4 bases, and 13 bases separated the two germline ends. Per the germline V gene, CDR1 is SGHRS and CDR2 is YFSETQ. CDR3 length: 14 amino acids. CDR3 protein: CASSSQDRTTEAFF. CDR3 in DNA: TGCGCCAGCAGCTCACAAGACAGGACCACTGAAGCTTTCTTT. The full variable domain, in which reference TRBV5-1 and TRBJ1-1 provide the parts outside the CDR3, is KAGVTQTPRYLIKTRGQQVTLSCSPISGHRSVSWYQQTPGQGLQFLFEYFSETQRNKGNFPGRFSGRQFSNSRSEMNVSTLELGDSALYLCASSSQDRTTEAFFGQGTRLTVV.

This clone occurred a few times. CDR3 in amino acids: CASSLSTIGYTF. CDR3 sequence (DNA): TGTGCCAGCAGCCTGTCGACAATCGGCTACACCTTC. The rearrangement uses TRBV5-5 and TRBJ1-2, with no clear D. CDR3 length: 12 amino acids. CDR1 is SGHKS, CDR2 YYEKEE, per germline (reference sequence). V lost 4 bases and J 8 bases, leaving 12 bases between the germline ends.

The CDR3 region has the DNA TGTGCCAGCATGGGGGGTGCTGAAGCTTTCTTT. Encoded protein: CASMGGAEAFF. This chain connects TRBV6-1 to TRBJ1-1; possibly TRBD1 for D (5 bases). CDR3 length: 11 amino acids. V dropped 7 bases and J dropped 6 bases, with 9 bases sitting between them. CDR1 MNHNS and CDR2 SASEGT come from the germline V gene.

The chain is built from TRBV7-3 and TRBJ2-1; 10 positions match TRBD1. The CDR3 runs to 15 residues. Looked up from germline, CDR1 is SGHTA and CDR2 is FQGTGA. Germline trimming cut 3 bases from V and 3 bases from J; bases unmatched to any gene: 2. The CDR3 DNA follows: TGTGCCAGCAGCTTGGACAGGGGGGGCTACAATGAGCAGTTCTTC. Translating it yields CASSLDRGGYNEQFF.

The J gene is TRBJ1-2, the V gene TRBV28, with 7 bases identical to TRBD1. V trimming: 6 bases; J trimming: 0 bases; junction bases outside the gene matches: 4. Per germline, CDR1 MDHEN and CDR2 SYDVKM. The CDR3 spans 14 residues. This CDR3 reads CASRRTGANYGYTF. The CDR3 DNA reads TGTGCCAGCAGGCGGACAGGAGCTAACTATGGCTACACCTTC.

This chain links TRBV10-3 with TRBJ2-3, with TRBD1 as a possible D gene (6 bases). This CDR3 is built from 16 residues. The germline V gene has CDR1 ENHRY and CDR2 SYGVKD. Trimming removed 4 bases from V and 0 bases from J, with 14 bases in between. CDR3 bases: TGTGCCATCAGTGGTCGAACAGGGATAAGCACAGATACGCAGTATTTT. Protein: CAISGRTGISTDTQYF.

The CDR3 nucleotides read TGTGCCAGCAGTGGCGGCGGCGGGTTTTCCTACGAGCAGTACTTC. Translating it yields CASSGGGGFSYEQYF. The rearrangement links TRBV28 to TRBJ2-7; D may be TRBD2 (5 bases). The CDR3 totals 15 residues. The V end was cut by 5 bases, the J end by 1 base, with 15 bases between. The germline V gene has CDR1 MDHEN and CDR2 SYDVKM.